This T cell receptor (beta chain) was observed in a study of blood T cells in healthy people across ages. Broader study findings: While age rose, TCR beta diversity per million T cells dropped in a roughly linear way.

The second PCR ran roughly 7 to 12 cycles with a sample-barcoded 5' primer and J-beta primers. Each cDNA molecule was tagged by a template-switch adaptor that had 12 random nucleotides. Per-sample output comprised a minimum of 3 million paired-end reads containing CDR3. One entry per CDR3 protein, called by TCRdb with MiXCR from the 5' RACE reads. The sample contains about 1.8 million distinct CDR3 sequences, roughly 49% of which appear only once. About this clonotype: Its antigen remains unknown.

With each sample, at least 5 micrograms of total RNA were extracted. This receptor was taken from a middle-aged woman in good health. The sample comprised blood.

This CDR3 is CASSQAALGTSGNEQYF. As DNA, the CDR3 is TGCGCCAGCAGCCAAGCCGCCTTAGGGACTAGCGGAAACGAGCAGTACTTC. V gene TRBV4-1 combines with J gene TRBJ2-7, with 11 bases fitting TRBD2. The CDR3 consists of 17 residues. V lost 1 base to trimming and J lost 5 bases; unmatched junction nucleotides: 10. Germline assignment: CDR1 MGHRA and CDR2 YSYEKL.